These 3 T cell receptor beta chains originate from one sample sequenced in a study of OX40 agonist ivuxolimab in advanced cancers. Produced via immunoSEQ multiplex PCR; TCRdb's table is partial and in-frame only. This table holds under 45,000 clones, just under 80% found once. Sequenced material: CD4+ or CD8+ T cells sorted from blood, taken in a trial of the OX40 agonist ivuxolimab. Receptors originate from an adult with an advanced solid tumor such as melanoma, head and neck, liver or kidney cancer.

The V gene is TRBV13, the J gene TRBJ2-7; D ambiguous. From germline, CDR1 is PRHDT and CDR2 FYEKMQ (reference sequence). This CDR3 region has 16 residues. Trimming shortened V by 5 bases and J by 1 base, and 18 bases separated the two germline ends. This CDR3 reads CASSLSSLGNSYEQYF. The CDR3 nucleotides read TGTGCCAGCAGCCTAAGTTCCCTCGGAAATTCCTACGAGCAGTACTTC.

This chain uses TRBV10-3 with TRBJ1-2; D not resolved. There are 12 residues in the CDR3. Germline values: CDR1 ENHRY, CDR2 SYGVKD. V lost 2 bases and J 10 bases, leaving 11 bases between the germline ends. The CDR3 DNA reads TGTGCCATCAGTGAGGGTGCTAGAACCTACACCTTC. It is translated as CAISEGARTYTF.

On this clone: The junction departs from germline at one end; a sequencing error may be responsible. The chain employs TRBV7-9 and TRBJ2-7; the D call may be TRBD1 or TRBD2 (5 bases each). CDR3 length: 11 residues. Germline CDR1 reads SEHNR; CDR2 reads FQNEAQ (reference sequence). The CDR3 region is CACRAGNEQYF. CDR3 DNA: TGTGCCTGCAGGGCCGGGAACGAGCAGTACTTC.